The 5 T cell receptor beta chains given below trace back to one sample, sequenced in a study of blood T cell repertoires in COVID-19. The repertoire was sequenced with immunoSEQ multiplex PCR; TCRdb's copy has only in-frame clones and lacks some. Of about 150,000 clones in the sample, roughly 84% are singletons; the top ten hold approximately 0.6%. Sequenced material: peripheral blood. The receptors derive from a man aged 55-75 years with COVID-19, enrolled during active disease.

The V and J genes are TRBV7-3 and TRBJ1-1; the match to TRBD1 covers 8 bases. Germline CDR1 and CDR2: SGHTA and FQGTGA. Trimming removed 3 bases from V and 1 base from J; junction bases left unmatched: 4. The CDR3 has 15 residues. In DNA form, the CDR3 reads TGTGCCAGCAGCTTCTCCGGGACAGGGAACACTGAAGCTTTCTTT. It encodes CASSFSGTGNTEAFF.

As concerns this clone: This sample also contains other DNA sequences that code for the same CDR3. The chain employs TRBV7-2 and TRBJ1-5; 8 bases line up with TRBD1. The CDR3 consists of 16 residues. V was pared by 3 bases and J by 0 bases, with 4 bases of the junction left unmatched. The germline gives CDR1 SGHTA, CDR2 FQGNSA. The CDR3 DNA is TGTGCCAGCAGCTTCGACAGGGGCTATAGCAATCAGCCCCAGCATTTT. Translated: CASSFDRGYSNQPQHF.

The chain employs TRBV18 and TRBJ2-7; D possibly corresponds to TRBD1 (6 bases). Per the germline V gene, CDR1 is KGHSH and CDR2 is LQKENI. The CDR3 is 14 residues long. V lost 4 bases and J 1 base, leaving 11 bases between the germline ends. CDR3 DNA: TGTGCCAGCTCACTGGGGGCTTGGTCCTACGAGCAGTACTTC. Amino acids: CASSLGAWSYEQYF.

This clone showed up just once. The J gene is TRBJ1-4, the V gene TRBV19, with D unresolved. Looked up from germline, CDR1 is LNHDA and CDR2 is SQIVND (reference sequence). Between the trimmed V and J ends, which lost 3 bases and 3 bases, there was a span of 14 bases. The CDR3 is made up of 16 amino acids. CDR3 DNA: TGTGCCAGTAGTATGGGTGGAGGGCGTTCTAATGAAAAACTGTTTTTT. Its protein is CASSMGGGRSNEKLFF.

This clone occurred once. This chain uses TRBV7-9 with TRBJ2-3, with TRBD2 matching 11 bases. V lost 4 bases and J lost 2; bases outside the gene matches: 8. Germline V gene lookup returns CDR1 SEHNR and CDR2 FQNEAQ (reference sequence). The CDR3 loop spans 17 amino acids. CDR3: CASSSIATSGITDTQYF. The CDR3 nucleotides are TGTGCCAGCAGCTCCATCGCGACTAGCGGGATCACAGATACGCAGTATTTT. Full variable domain (outside the CDR3, taken from reference TRBV7-9 and TRBJ2-3): DTGVSQNPRHKITKRGQNVTFRCDPISEHNRLYWYRQTLGQGPEFLTYFQNEAQLEKSRLLSDRFSAERPKGSFSTLEIQRTEQGDSAMYLCASSSIATSGITDTQYFGPGTRLTVL.